One and the same sample provided the 28 T cell receptor beta chains below, sequenced in a study of post-analysis software for immune sequencing data. Regarding the study as a whole: Roughly five TRBV segments occurring more often in patients than controls included TRBV5-6, TRBV5-1 and TRBV20-1.

The antigens for these receptors are not known. Prepared libraries of TCR beta cDNA carried unique molecular identifiers. TCRdb reanalysed the PCR reads using MiXCR and keeps one entry per CDR3 protein. The sample shows 380,000 or so distinct CDR3 sequences, approximately 38% of them seen only once. The sample consisted of blood. These receptors were collected from a girl between 10 and 17 years old with multiple sclerosis.

This clonotype was recorded a few times. This chain's CDR3 is CSASKGGTYNEQFF. The DNA for the CDR3 is TGCAGCGCTTCGAAGGGGGGGACTTACAATGAGCAGTTCTTC. The chain uses TRBV29-1 and TRBJ2-1, with D perhaps TRBD2 (7 bases). The CDR3 is made up of 14 amino acids. With 7 bases removed from V and 4 bases from J, the gap between germline ends came to 17 bases. Per the germline V gene, CDR1 is SQVTM and CDR2 is ANQGSEA.

This clonotype was seen a handful of times. The rearrangement joins TRBV27 to TRBJ2-3, with D unresolved. Germline V gene data show CDR1 as MNHEY and CDR2 as SMNVEV (reference sequence). V lost 0 bases and J 1 base, leaving 11 bases between the germline ends. This CDR3 spans 16 amino acids. The CDR3 sequence is CASSLSKPLGTDTQYF. The CDR3 DNA is TGTGCCAGCAGTTTATCGAAACCCCTCGGCACAGATACGCAGTATTTT.

J is TRBJ2-6 and V is TRBV29-1; the D is unclear. CDR1 and CDR2 (germline): SQVTM, ANQGSEA. The CDR3 consists of 12 residues. Trimming pared 4 bases from V and 0 bases from J, leaving 1 base between. The chain's CDR3 is CSVVSGANVLTF. The CDR3 nucleotides are TGCAGCGTTGTCTCTGGGGCCAACGTCCTGACTTTC.

This clonotype has only a few counts. CDR3 bases: TGTGCCAGCAGTGAAGGGACAGGGTCGTACGAGCAGTACTTC. This encodes CASSEGTGSYEQYF. The chain is built from TRBV25-1 and TRBJ2-7; 9 bases are a match to TRBD1. Trimming took 2 bases from V and 4 from J; bases not matched to a gene: 3. The CDR3 runs to 14 residues. Germline V CDR1 and CDR2: MGHDK, SYGVNS.

This chain links TRBV6-2 or TRBV6-3 with TRBJ2-1, with D unresolved. The germline V and J ends were trimmed by 7 bases and 8 bases, with 12 bases remaining between them. Germline CDR1 MNHEY, CDR2 SVGEGT. The CDR3 is made up of 12 amino acids. CDR3 bases: TGTGCCAGCACTCCGGACCGTTATGAGCAGTTCTTC. Protein: CASTPDRYEQFF.

This clonotype occurred a few times. The J gene is TRBJ1-1, the V gene TRBV6-2 or TRBV6-3; D is unclear. The germline V gene has CDR1 MNHEY and CDR2 SVGEGT. V was pared by 2 bases and J by 8 bases, with 6 bases between. CDR3 length: 11 residues. The CDR3 loop is CASSYPGEAFF. CDR3 nucleotides: TGTGCCAGCAGTTACCCGGGCGAAGCTTTCTTT.

This sequence joins TRBV7-9 and TRBJ2-3; D ambiguous. Germline values: CDR1 SEHNR, CDR2 FQNEAQ (reference sequence). Trimming left V 5 bases short and J 4 bases short, with 10 bases between. The CDR3 is 13 amino acids. CDR3 loop: CASSHSTADTQYF. The CDR3 DNA reads as TGTGCCAGCAGCCACTCGACCGCAGATACGCAGTATTTT. Combining the CDR3 with reference TRBV7-9 and TRBJ2-3 gives the whole variable domain DTGVSQNPRHKITKRGQNVTFRCDPISEHNRLYWYRQTLGQGPEFLTYFQNEAQLEKSRLLSDRFSAERPKGSFSTLEIQRTEQGDSAMYLCASSHSTADTQYFGPGTRLTVL.

This clonotype was recorded a few times. The rearrangement links TRBV5-1 to TRBJ1-2, with no clear D. V was trimmed by 4 bases and J by 1 base, leaving 11 bases between them. CDR1 is SGHRS and CDR2 is YFSETQ in the germline V gene. The CDR3 runs to 14 residues. CDR3 protein: CASSLGWVNYGYTF. DNA of the CDR3: TGCGCCAGCAGCCTGGGATGGGTTAACTATGGCTACACCTTC.

The V gene is TRBV5-1, the J gene TRBJ2-5; a weak D match, TRBD2 (7 bases). The DNA end is a closer match to TRBJ2-7, so the J assignment may be wrong. Germline CDR1 and CDR2: SGHRS and YFSETQ. The CDR3 runs 15 residues. The CDR3 reads CASSLKGGGNYEQYF. In DNA form, the CDR3 reads TGCGCCAGCAGCTTGAAGGGGGGGGGGAACTACGAGCAGTACTTC.

V usage is TRBV29-1 and J usage is TRBJ1-2; D remains ambiguous. The V gene's germline CDR1 is SQVTM and CDR2 ANQGSEA. Trimming took 0 bases from V and 0 from J, leaving 11 bases between them. The length of the CDR3 is 15 residues. CDR3 coding DNA: TGCAGCGTTGAAGACGGCGTCACCGCTAACTATGGCTACACCTTC. Its protein is CSVEDGVTANYGYTF.

J is TRBJ2-3 and V is TRBV20-1, with D tentatively TRBD1 (5 bases). Looked up from germline, CDR1 is DFQATT and CDR2 is SNEGSKA (reference sequence). Deletions cut 0 bases from V and 11 bases from J, with 21 bases between. CDR3 size: 15 residues. This CDR3 reads CSAREFNSRAFGQYF. The CDR3 DNA reads as TGCAGTGCTAGAGAGTTTAACAGCAGGGCGTTCGGGCAGTATTTT.

V and J are TRBV3-1 and TRBJ2-3; no definite D call. The V gene's germline CDR1 is LGHDT and CDR2 YNNKEL (reference sequence). This CDR3 contains 14 residues. Trimming removed 3 bases from V and 6 bases from J, with 13 bases in between. The CDR3 spells CASSQGPARDTQYF. CDR3 bases: TGTGCCAGCAGCCAGGGCCCAGCCCGTGATACGCAGTATTTT.

The V gene is TRBV24-1, the J gene TRBJ2-2; TRBD1 agrees at 10 bases. V lost 4 bases and J lost 6; bases outside the gene matches: 7. The V gene's germline CDR1 is KGHDR and CDR2 SFDVKD. The CDR3 has 16 amino acids. CDR3 in amino acids: CATSDPTGGNPGELFF. CDR3 sequence (DNA): TGTGCCACCAGTGACCCGACAGGGGGCAATCCCGGGGAGCTGTTTTTT.

The V and J genes are TRBV11-2 and TRBJ2-2; D remains ambiguous. CDR3 length: 12 residues. V lost 1 base to trimming and J lost 9 bases, with 6 bases between them. The germline CDR1 and CDR2 sequences are SGHAT and FQNNGV. CDR3 DNA sequence: TGTGCCAGCAGCTTAGTTGGAAGGGAGCTGTTTTTT. Translated, it gives CASSLVGRELFF. The variable domain in full, completed from reference TRBV11-2 and TRBJ2-2, reads EAGVAQSPRYKIIEKRQSVAFWCNPISGHATLYWYQQILGQGPKLLIQFQNNGVVDDSQLPKDRFSAERLKGVDSTLKIQPAKLEDSAVYLCASSLVGRELFFGEGSRLTVL.

This clonotype turned up a few times. The V gene is TRBV20-1, the J gene TRBJ2-1; perhaps TRBD2 as D (5 bases). Germline CDR1 DFQATT, CDR2 SNEGSKA (reference sequence). The CDR3 contains 14 residues. Trimming removed 3 bases from V and 5 bases from J, with 14 bases in between. This CDR3 is CSAREDHINNEQFF. CDR3 in DNA: TGCAGTGCTAGGGAGGACCATATAAACAATGAGCAGTTCTTC.

This clonotype was picked up one time. V gene TRBV7-9 combines with J gene TRBJ2-1; D is ambiguous. Germline values: CDR1 SEHNR, CDR2 FQNEAQ (reference sequence). V lost 1 base and J lost 12, with 16 bases in between. This CDR3 spans 14 amino acids. CDR3 nucleotides: TGTGCCAGCAGCTTAGTGCATATTGAAGATGGGCAGTTCTTC. Its protein product is CASSLVHIEDGQFF.

This clonotype occurred a few times. CDR3 sequence reads: CASSLVDVTDTQYF. In DNA, the CDR3 is TGTGCCAGCAGCTTAGTCGATGTCACAGATACGCAGTATTTT. This chain uses TRBV7-9 with TRBJ2-3, with D hard to call. V was shortened by 1 base and J by 2 bases, with 7 bases between the two germline ends. There are 14 residues in the CDR3. CDR1 is SEHNR and CDR2 is FQNEAQ in the germline V gene (reference sequence).

This clonotype was observed a handful of times. The rearrangement links TRBV12-3 or TRBV12-4 to TRBJ2-5; D tentatively fits TRBD1 or TRBD2 (5 bases each). The V and J ends lost 5 bases and 4 bases respectively, with 14 bases between them. This CDR3 comprises 14 residues. CDR3 sequence: CASSGSGTAETQYF. As DNA, the CDR3 is TGTGCCAGCAGTGGCTCCGGGACGGCAGAGACCCAGTACTTC.

This chain uses TRBV20-1 with TRBJ1-1; 7 positions agree with TRBD1. Unmatched junction bases numbered 18, after V lost 5 bases and J lost 12 bases. Germline CDR1 and CDR2: DFQATT and SNEGSKA (reference sequence). The CDR3 sequence is 14 residues long. The CDR3 sequence is CSALEPRPDRESFF. For the CDR3, the DNA is TGCAGTGCTTTAGAACCTCGCCCTGACAGGGAATCTTTCTTT.

The chain couples TRBV10-3 to TRBJ2-7, with 8 bases aligning to TRBD1. V was pared by 3 bases and J by 3 bases, with 7 bases of the junction left unmatched. CDR3 length: 15 residues. Germline CDR1 and CDR2: ENHRY and SYGVKD. In nucleotides, the CDR3 is TGTGCCATCAGTGATCGTGACAGGGGTGTCTACGAGCAGTACTTC. Amino acids: CAISDRDRGVYEQYF.

Concerning this clonotype itself: This may arise from a read error, as a much more abundant clone is one base away. The CDR3 does not end in the conserved phenylalanine or tryptophan, so this is likely a read error. The J gene is TRBJ1-2, the V gene TRBV12-3 or TRBV12-4, with 7 bases identical to TRBD1. Germline trimming cut 1 base from V and 4 bases from J; bases unmatched to any gene: 0. The length of the CDR3 is 13 residues. This CDR3 is CASSLDRGYGYTV. For the CDR3, the DNA is TGTGCCAGCAGTTTAGACAGGGGCTATGGCTACACCGTC.

The rearrangement links TRBV20-1 to TRBJ1-3, with a weak D call TRBD1 (6 bases). This CDR3 region has 15 residues. V was clipped by 3 bases and J by 0 bases, with 12 bases between them. Per the germline V gene, CDR1 is DFQATT and CDR2 is SNEGSKA (reference sequence). CDR3 sequence reads: CSARLPRGSGNTIYF. The CDR3, as DNA: TGCAGTGCTAGGCTCCCCAGGGGCTCTGGAAACACCATATATTTT.

This clonotype has more than one count but fewer than ten. This sequence joins TRBV6-1 and TRBJ1-2; tentatively, D is TRBD1 (6 bases). Germline CDR1 reads MNHNS; CDR2 reads SASEGT. The CDR3 totals 17 residues. V was pared by 1 base and J by 2 bases, with 17 bases between. CDR3 loop: CASSEGYLLGQNYGYTF. Written as DNA, the CDR3 is TGTGCCAGCAGTGAAGGGTATTTGTTAGGACAGAACTATGGCTACACCTTC.

In this sample, this clonotype turned up many times. The chain links TRBV6-5 to TRBJ1-2, with a weak D call TRBD1 (5 bases). The CDR3 length is 13 residues. V was pared by 4 bases and J by 3 bases, with 9 bases between. CDR1 is MNHEY, CDR2 SVGAGI, per germline. CDR3 protein: CASSFGTDYGYTF. The CDR3 coding sequence is TGTGCCAGCAGTTTCGGGACGGACTATGGCTACACCTTC.

The chain carries TRBV7-8 and TRBJ2-7; D remains unclear. Trimming cost V 5 bases and J 1 base, with 9 bases left between them. This CDR3 region has 13 residues. The germline CDR1 and CDR2 sequences are SGHVS and FQNEAQ. CDR3 DNA: TGTGCCAGCAGCGAACTCCGATCCTACGAGCAGTACTTC. Translation gives CASSELRSYEQYF. The full variable domain, with the rest looked up from reference TRBV7-8 and TRBJ2-7, is GAGVSQSPRYKVAKRGQDVALRCDPISGHVSLFWYQQALGQGPEFLTYFQNEAQLDKSGLPSDRFFAERPEGSVSTLKIQRTQQEDSAVYLCASSELRSYEQYFGPGTRLTVT.

This clonotype was counted once. The junction and the germline gene differ at one end; a read error may be behind it. V and J are TRBV10-3 and TRBJ1-5, with D tentatively TRBD1 (5 bases). This CDR3 has 14 residues. Germline CDR1 ENHRY, CDR2 SYGVKD. CDR3 sequence: CAIGPREGNRPQHF. The CDR3 DNA reads as TGTGCCATCGGACCCAGGGAGGGCAATCGGCCCCAGCATTTT.

This chain links TRBV12-3 or TRBV12-4 with TRBJ1-1; 7 positions agree with TRBD1. V shed 1 base and J 4 bases; nucleotides not matched to a gene: 6. The CDR3 has 15 residues. CDR3 sequence: CASSLEAGGGTEAFF. The DNA for the CDR3 is TGTGCCAGCAGTTTAGAAGCAGGGGGGGGCACTGAAGCTTTCTTT.

The rearrangement links TRBV7-9 to TRBJ1-2; D is unresolved. The CDR3 loop spans 16 amino acids. CDR1 and CDR2 from the germline V gene are SEHNR and FQNEAQ (reference sequence). Deletions cut 1 base from V and 0 bases from J, with 12 bases between. DNA for the CDR3: TGTGCCAGCAGCTTAGTAGGCAGATTATCTAACTATGGCTACACCTTC. Protein sequence: CASSLVGRLSNYGYTF.